This passage covers 30 T cell receptor beta chains from one sample sequenced in a study of T-cell reconstitution after alpha-beta-depleted transplantation in children. Unique molecular identifiers were built into the TCRbeta library. TCRdb fed the PCR reads into MiXCR, producing one record per CDR3 protein. This sample has roughly 220,000 distinct CDR3 sequences; 9% to 10% occur once, and the top ten carry about 5%. The material sequenced was PBMCs from the stem cell graft donor, taken from the stem cell graft. The receptors here all came from a human donor who donated a stem cell graft to a child with SCID.

In this sample, this clonotype turned up many times. The J gene is TRBJ1-6, the V gene TRBV4-3; tentatively, D is TRBD1 (5 bases). Trimming shortened V by 0 bases and J by 6 bases, and 9 bases separated the two germline ends. CDR1 and CDR2 from the germline V gene are LGHNA and YSLEER. This CDR3 comprises 15 residues. The CDR3: CASSQDTGGNSPLHF. The CDR3 bases are TGCGCCAGCAGCCAAGATACCGGGGGTAATTCACCCCTCCACTTT.

This clonotype was seen repeatedly, ten times or more. V gene TRBV3-1 combines with J gene TRBJ2-2; TRBD1 might be the D (6 bases). The CDR3 totals 16 residues. Germline V CDR1 and CDR2: LGHDT, YNNKEL (reference sequence). With 6 bases removed from V and 5 bases from J, the gap between germline ends came to 19 bases. For the CDR3, the DNA is TGTGCCAGCAGACCCCCAGGGGAGTATGGGACCGGGGAGCTGTTTTTT. Residues: CASRPPGEYGTGELFF.

This clonotype has ten or more counts. This sequence joins TRBV20-1 and TRBJ2-3; D is possibly TRBD2 (7 bases). The CDR3 has 13 amino acids. The V end was cut by 6 bases, the J end by 5 bases, with 15 bases between. CDR1 is DFQATT, CDR2 SNEGSKA, per germline (reference sequence). Written as DNA, the CDR3 is TGCAGTGCCGTGGGGGGGGCCCAAGATACGCAGTATTTT. Residues: CSAVGGAQDTQYF.

This clonotype appeared many times. The chain links TRBV10-1 to TRBJ2-3, with unresolved D. V was cut by 7 bases and J by 0 bases, with 8 bases left in between. CDR1 is WNHNN and CDR2 is SYGVQD in the germline V gene (reference sequence). The CDR3 totals 13 residues. This CDR3 reads CASIGPSTDTQYF. The CDR3 DNA reads as TGCGCCAGCATCGGGCCAAGCACAGATACGCAGTATTTT.

The V gene is TRBV12-3 or TRBV12-4, the J gene TRBJ1-5; possible D gene TRBD1, 6 bases. This CDR3 contains 14 residues. V gave up 6 bases and J gave up 2 bases, with 11 bases separating them. The CDR3 DNA reads TGTGCCAGCAGACAGGGTGGTGGCAATCAGCCCCAGCATTTT. Protein sequence: CASRQGGGNQPQHF.

This clonotype was counted ten times or more. The rearrangement links TRBV5-1 to TRBJ2-7, with D unresolved. The V gene lost 0 bases and the J gene lost 3 bases, with 7 bases spanning the gap. The CDR3 loop spans 13 amino acids. CDR1 is SGHRS, CDR2 YFSETQ, per germline. The CDR3, as DNA: TGCGCCAGCAGCTTGGACCCACTCTACGAGCAGTACTTC. Translation gives CASSLDPLYEQYF. The variable domain in full, completed from reference TRBV5-1 and TRBJ2-7, reads KAGVTQTPRYLIKTRGQQVTLSCSPISGHRSVSWYQQTPGQGLQFLFEYFSETQRNKGNFPGRFSGRQFSNSRSEMNVSTLELGDSALYLCASSLDPLYEQYFGPGTRLTVT.

This clonotype occurred many times. In DNA, the CDR3 is TGCAGTGCTAGAGAGGCAGGGGGAGACTATGGCTACACCTTC. Amino acids: CSAREAGGDYGYTF. V usage is TRBV20-1 and J usage is TRBJ1-2; 7 nucleotides agree with TRBD1. The CDR3 is 14 amino acids. CDR1 DFQATT and CDR2 SNEGSKA come from the germline V gene (reference sequence). The trim removed 0 bases at V and 3 bases at J, leaving 4 bases unmatched.

A few counts support this clonotype. The J gene is TRBJ1-4, the V gene TRBV5-1, with no clear D. Germline V lookup: CDR1 SGHRS, CDR2 YFSETQ. The CDR3 has 16 amino acids. V lost 0 bases and J lost 8, with 17 bases in between. Here the CDR3 reads CASSLGWRAREEKLFF. DNA for the CDR3: TGCGCCAGCAGCTTGGGATGGAGGGCAAGGGAGGAAAAACTGTTTTTT.

This clonotype has a count of ten or more. V usage is TRBV12-3 or TRBV12-4 and J usage is TRBJ2-2; 10 positions match TRBD1. J gave up 3 bases and V 4 bases, and 11 bases lay outside the gene matches. CDR3 length: 18 amino acids. The CDR3 nucleotides are TGTGCCAGCAGTTCCGGGACAGGGGCCCTAGGGGACACCGGGGAGCTGTTTTTT. Translated: CASSSGTGALGDTGELFF.

This clonotype was counted at least ten times. The chain couples TRBV5-1 to TRBJ2-7; D is unclear. The V and J ends lost 4 bases and 1 base respectively, with 12 bases between them. Germline V gene sequence: CDR1 SGHRS, CDR2 YFSETQ. CDR3 length: 14 amino acids. The CDR3 loop is CASSPTAVSYEQYF. The DNA for the CDR3 is TGCGCCAGCAGCCCGACTGCTGTTTCCTACGAGCAGTACTTC.

Only a few counts were recorded for this clonotype. The genes are TRBV2 and TRBJ1-4; D unresolved. This CDR3 region has 15 residues. Germline V gives CDR1 SNHLY, CDR2 FYNNEI. Trimming left V 6 bases short and J 1 base short, with 12 bases between. The CDR3 bases are TGTGCCAGCAGGCCTTCAGGATTAACTAATGAAAAACTGTTTTTT. Protein sequence: CASRPSGLTNEKLFF.

This clonotype was recorded at least ten times. The V call is TRBV28, the J call TRBJ2-7, with D uncertain. Trimming pared 2 bases from V and 6 bases from J, leaving 5 bases between. The CDR3 is 11 residues long. The germline CDR1 and CDR2 sequences are MDHEN and SYDVKM. The DNA for the CDR3 is TGTGCCAGCAGTTTAAGTAGCGAGCAGTACTTC. It specifies CASSLSSEQYF. Full variable domain (missing parts from reference TRBV28 and TRBJ2-7): DVKVTQSSRYLVKRTGEKVFLECVQDMDHENMFWYRQDPGLGLRLIYFSYDVKMKEKGDIPEGYSVSREKKERFSLILESASTNQTSMYLCASSLSSEQYFGPGTRLTVT.

Ten or more counts support this clonotype. This chain connects TRBV10-2 to TRBJ1-2; perhaps TRBD1 as D (6 bases). Germline CDR1 and CDR2: WSHSY and SAAADI. The CDR3 has 17 amino acids. Trimming took off 2 bases at V and 7 bases at J, with 23 bases between the two ends. This chain's CDR3 is CASSERGADKFTSGYTF. CDR3 nucleotide sequence: TGCGCCAGCAGTGAGCGGGGGGCGGATAAGTTTACGAGTGGCTACACCTTC.

The chain joins TRBV29-1 to TRBJ1-3; D is unclear. Germline V gives CDR1 SQVTM, CDR2 ANQGSEA. Between the trimmed V and J ends, which lost 5 bases and 4 bases, there was a span of 6 bases. The CDR3 consists of 11 residues. The CDR3 here is CSVQTGNTIYF. The CDR3 nucleotides read TGCAGCGTTCAGACGGGAAACACCATATATTTT.

This clonotype was seen many times. The junction and the germline gene differ at one end; a read error may be behind it. The J gene is TRBJ2-1, the V gene TRBV5-1; D is uncertain. The V gene's germline CDR1 is SGHRS and CDR2 YFSETQ. The length of the CDR3 is 15 residues. CDR3 region: CASSLGGTTYNEQFF. The CDR3 region has the DNA TGTGCCAGCAGCTTGGGTGGAACCACCTACAATGAGCAGTTCTTC.

The sample holds many counts of this clonotype. The V call is TRBV5-1, the J call TRBJ1-2, with TRBD1 as a possible D gene (6 bases). The CDR3 spans 14 residues. V was pared by 3 bases and J by 7 bases, with 16 bases between. Germline CDR1 is SGHRS and CDR2 is YFSETQ. The CDR3 bases are TGCGCCAGCAGCTCGGGGGCCCTCCGGTTTGGCTACACCTTC. Protein product: CASSSGALRFGYTF.

This clonotype was seen more than once but under ten times. The chain links TRBV6-1 to TRBJ1-5, with D perhaps matching TRBD1 (5 bases). CDR1 and CDR2 from the germline V gene are MNHNS and SASEGT. This CDR3 is 14 amino acids long. V lost 10 bases and J 2 bases, leaving 15 bases between the germline ends. CDR3 in amino acids: CATTQARGNQPQHF. The CDR3 nucleotides read TGTGCCACAACACAGGCCCGGGGCAATCAGCCCCAGCATTTT.

On this clonotype itself: A read error may account for a junction end that differs from germline. This chain uses TRBV4-1 with TRBJ2-3, with 7 bases lining up with TRBD2. CDR3 size: 17 residues. Per germline, CDR1 MGHRA and CDR2 YSYEKL. CDR3 residues: CASSQDYSGVSSDTRYF. CDR3 DNA sequence: TGCGCCAGCAGCCAGGACTACAGCGGGGTCTCCTCAGATACGCGGTATTTT.

The chain joins TRBV5-1 to TRBJ2-2; tentatively, D is TRBD1 or TRBD2 (5 bases each). V shed 4 bases and J shed 5 bases, with 18 bases lying between them. This CDR3 comprises 16 residues. The germline V gene has CDR1 SGHRS and CDR2 YFSETQ. The CDR3 region is CASSALGLGVTGELFF. The DNA of the CDR3 is TGCGCCAGCAGCGCCCTGGGCCTGGGGGTTACCGGGGAGCTGTTTTTT.

This clonotype was observed at least ten times. J is TRBJ1-5 and V is TRBV6-5; D is unresolved. CDR1 is MNHEY and CDR2 is SVGAGI in the germline V gene. V was pared by 2 bases and J by 4 bases, with 9 bases between. This CDR3 spans 14 amino acids. For the CDR3, the DNA is TGTGCCAGCAGTTACAACAGAGGGAATCAGCCCCAGCATTTT. Its protein product is CASSYNRGNQPQHF.

This clonotype was recorded at least ten times. This chain connects TRBV5-1 to TRBJ1-2; D ambiguous. The V end lost 9 bases, the J end lost 2 bases, and 17 bases lay between the germline ends. Per the germline V gene, CDR1 is SGHRS and CDR2 is YFSETQ. The CDR3 covers 14 residues. The CDR3 reads CATSRDTQNYGYTF. CDR3 in DNA: TGCGCCACCTCGCGCGACACGCAAAACTATGGCTACACCTTC.

This clonotype has more than one count but fewer than ten. This rearrangement joins TRBV20-1 to TRBJ2-5; TRBD1 or TRBD2 may be the D gene (5 bases each). The CDR3 has 14 amino acids. Per germline, CDR1 DFQATT and CDR2 SNEGSKA (reference sequence). V was trimmed by 3 bases and J by 0 bases, leaving 11 bases between them. The CDR3 coding sequence is TGCAGTGCTAGGGGGGAACTCTACCAAGAGACCCAGTACTTC. This encodes CSARGELYQETQYF.

This clonotype was picked up many times. This rearrangement joins TRBV4-1 to TRBJ2-7; TRBD2 matches at 9 bases. J lost 3 bases, V lost 0 bases, and 3 bases had no gene match. The germline V gene has CDR1 MGHRA and CDR2 YSYEKL. The CDR3 totals 15 residues. CDR3 in DNA: TGCGCCAGCAGCCAAGATAGAGCGGGAGGCTACGAGCAGTACTTC. Protein sequence: CASSQDRAGGYEQYF.

A single count supports this clonotype. The chain has TRBV7-9 and TRBJ2-5; 8 bases are shared with TRBD2. The CDR3 contains 15 residues. V trimming: 3 bases; J trimming: 2 bases; junction bases outside the gene matches: 5. The germline gives CDR1 SEHNR, CDR2 FQNEAQ (reference sequence). CDR3 in amino acids: CASSFLAGLQETQYF. The CDR3, as DNA: TGTGCCAGCAGCTTTTTAGCGGGGCTACAAGAGACCCAGTACTTC.

This clonotype has at least ten counts. The chain employs TRBV7-6 and TRBJ2-7; TRBD1 is a possible D gene (6 bases). Germline V gene lookup returns CDR1 SGHVS and CDR2 FNYEAQ. The CDR3 runs to 16 residues. V was clipped by 3 bases and J by 2 bases, with 17 bases between them. CDR3 protein: CASSLGAWTETYEQYF. The CDR3 coding sequence is TGTGCCAGCAGCTTGGGGGCCTGGACAGAGACCTACGAGCAGTACTTC.

This clonotype appeared many times. The rearrangement uses TRBV20-1 and TRBJ2-5; 7 positions match TRBD2. CDR1 is DFQATT, CDR2 SNEGSKA, per germline (reference sequence). This CDR3 comprises 14 residues. Trimming took 2 bases from V and 2 from J; bases not matched to a gene: 5. CDR3 coding DNA: TGCAGTGCTAGAAAGCCGGGGGGACAAGAGACCCAGTACTTC. Its protein product is CSARKPGGQETQYF.

This clonotype has just a few counts. The CDR3 nucleotides are TGTGCCAGCAGCTTAGGGCAGGCTAGCTCCTACGAGCAGTACTTC. Its protein product is CASSLGQASSYEQYF. The V gene is TRBV7-9, the J gene TRBJ2-7; D unclear. V shed 1 base and J shed 0 bases, with 10 bases lying between them. Germline V gene sequence: CDR1 SEHNR, CDR2 FQNEAQ (reference sequence). This CDR3 has 15 amino acids.

J is TRBJ2-7 and V is TRBV18, with TRBD1 identical over 10 bases. Germline V gene lookup returns CDR1 KGHSH and CDR2 LQKENI. The CDR3 contains 15 residues. V dropped 2 bases and J dropped 3; count of bases not matched to a gene: 4. The CDR3, as DNA: TGTGCCAGCTCACCAATGAGGACAGGGGGCTACGAGCAGTACTTC. It translates to CASSPMRTGGYEQYF. The whole variable domain, remainder taken from reference TRBV18 and TRBJ2-7, is NAGVMQNPRHLVRRRGQEARLRCSPMKGHSHVYWYRQLPEEGLKFMVYLQKENIIDESGMPKERFSAEFPKEGPSILRIQQVVRGDSAAYFCASSPMRTGGYEQYFGPGTRLTVT.

This clonotype was detected many times. The rearrangement links TRBV5-1 to TRBJ2-2, with TRBD1 identical over 8 bases. V shed 7 bases and J 0 bases; nucleotides not matched to a gene: 11. The CDR3 extends over 17 amino acids. Germline CDR1 SGHRS, CDR2 YFSETQ. CDR3 sequence reads: CASRFPTGDANTGELFF. For the CDR3, the DNA is TGCGCCAGCCGATTTCCGACAGGGGATGCGAACACCGGGGAGCTGTTTTTT.

This clonotype was seen many times. V usage is TRBV24-1 and J usage is TRBJ1-1; D remains unclear. There are 14 residues in the CDR3. Looked up from germline, CDR1 is KGHDR and CDR2 is SFDVKD. Trimming stripped 5 bases from V and 4 bases from J, with 13 bases between. The CDR3 nucleotides read TGTGCCACCAGTGGAAGAGGAGGCGGCACTGAAGCTTTCTTT. Translation: CATSGRGGGTEAFF.